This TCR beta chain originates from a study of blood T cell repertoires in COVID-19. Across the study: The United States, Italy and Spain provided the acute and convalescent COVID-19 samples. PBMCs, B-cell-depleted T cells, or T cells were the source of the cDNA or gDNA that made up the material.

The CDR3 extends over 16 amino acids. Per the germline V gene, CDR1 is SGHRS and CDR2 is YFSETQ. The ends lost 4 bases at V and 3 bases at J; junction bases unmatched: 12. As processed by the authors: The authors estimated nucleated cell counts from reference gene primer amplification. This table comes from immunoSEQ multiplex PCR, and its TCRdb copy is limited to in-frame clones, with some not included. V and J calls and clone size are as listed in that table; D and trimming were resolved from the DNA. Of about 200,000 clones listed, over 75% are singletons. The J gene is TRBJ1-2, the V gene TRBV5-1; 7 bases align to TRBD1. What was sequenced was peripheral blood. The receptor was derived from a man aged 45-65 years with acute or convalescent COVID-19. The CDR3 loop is CASSPGPGGVDYGYTF. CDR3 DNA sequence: TGCGCCAGCAGCCCCGGTCCAGGGGGTGTGGACTATGGCTACACCTTC.